Presented here are 19 T cell receptor beta chains from one specimen sequenced in a study of T-cell memory formation after mild COVID-19. One entry per CDR3 protein results from TCRdb running MiXCR on the 5' RACE reads. Altogether roughly 4,700 distinct CDR3 sequences are present, around 45% being singletons, with the ten largest covering roughly 2.6%. The sample taken for sequencing was PBMCs or a T cell subset sorted from them (not recorded which). All receptors derive from an adult who had mild COVID-19 (a few samples of this study predate the infection). Cell type and time point are not known.

The chain couples TRBV12-3 or TRBV12-4 to TRBJ2-1; 8 positions agree with TRBD1. The DNA end is a closer match to TRBJ2-7, so the J assignment may be wrong. This CDR3 is built from 14 residues. The chain's CDR3 is CASSPDRAAYEQYF. In nucleotides, the CDR3 is TGTGCCAGCAGTCCGGACAGGGCGGCCTACGAGCAGTACTTC.

In this sample, this clonotype is medium-sized. The DNA for the CDR3 is TGTGCCAGCAGCCCCGGGTGGGGTGAAGCTTTCTTT. Translation gives CASSPGWGEAFF. The genes are TRBV7-3 and TRBJ1-1; D not certain. With 5 bases removed from V and 7 bases from J, the gap between germline ends came to 11 bases. CDR3 length: 12 residues. The germline CDR1 and CDR2 sequences are SGHTA and FQGTGA. The entire variable domain, with the rest obtained from reference TRBV7-3 and TRBJ1-1, is as follows: GAGVSQTPSNKVTEKGKYVELRCDPISGHTALYWYRQSLGQGPEFLIYFQGTGAADDSGLPNDRFFAVRPEGSVSTLKIQRTERGDSAVYLCASSPGWGEAFFGQGTRLTVV.

This clonotype qualifies as medium-sized (0.01 to 0.1%). The chain recombines TRBV20-1 with TRBJ2-1; 9 bases line up with TRBD1. The CDR3 has 14 amino acids. Germline V gives CDR1 DFQATT, CDR2 SNEGSKA (reference sequence). V gave up 1 base and J gave up 3 bases; unmatched junction bases: 1. CDR3 protein: CSARGTGVYNEQFF. DNA for the CDR3: TGCAGTGCTAGAGGGACAGGGGTCTACAATGAGCAGTTCTTC.

This clonotype showed up many times. With a much larger clone just one base away, this may be a read error. This rearrangement joins TRBV20-1 to TRBJ2-7; D gene ambiguous. The CDR3 is made up of 9 amino acids. Per the germline V gene, CDR1 is DFQATT and CDR2 is SNEGSKA (reference sequence). In DNA form, the CDR3 reads TGCGCCGTCCCCTGCGAGCAGTACGTC. This encodes CAVPCEQYV.

This clonotype is judged medium-sized. J is TRBJ1-1 and V is TRBV7-9, with D possibly being TRBD1 (5 bases). V was clipped by 6 bases and J by 1 base, with 15 bases between them. Germline V lookup: CDR1 SEHNR, CDR2 FQNEAQ (reference sequence). This CDR3 contains 15 residues. CDR3 in amino acids: CASRLLGRGNTEAFF. The CDR3 nucleotides are TGTGCCAGCAGACTCTTGGGTAGGGGGAACACTGAAGCTTTCTTT.

The V gene is TRBV15, the J gene TRBJ2-7; the match to TRBD2 covers 8 bases. Germline V gene lookup returns CDR1 LNHNV and CDR2 YYDKDF (reference sequence). J was trimmed by 2 bases and V by 1 base; bases with no gene match: 16. The CDR3 is 19 residues long. The CDR3: CATSRVGWESGGKAYEQYF. The CDR3 bases are TGTGCCACCAGCAGAGTAGGCTGGGAGAGCGGGGGCAAGGCCTACGAGCAGTACTTC.

This clonotype is labeled as medium-sized (0.01 to 0.1%). The V gene is TRBV6-5, the J gene TRBJ2-1, with 8 positions matching TRBD2. The CDR3 runs 13 residues. Losses at the gene ends were 0 bases for V and 9 bases for J; bases not matched to a gene: 1. Germline lookup yields CDR1 MNHEY and CDR2 SVGAGI. This chain's CDR3 is CASSYSAGGEQFF. CDR3 nucleotides: TGTGCCAGCAGTTACTCGGCGGGAGGTGAGCAGTTCTTC.

The V gene is TRBV7-8, the J gene TRBJ2-3; D unresolved. V was pared by 8 bases and J by 3 bases, with 9 bases between. Germline V gives CDR1 SGHVS, CDR2 FQNEAQ. The CDR3 covers 12 residues. This CDR3 reads CASLTQTDTQYF. The CDR3 region has the DNA TGTGCCAGCCTGACCCAAACAGATACGCAGTATTTT.

This clonotype rates as medium-sized. The V gene is TRBV11-2, the J gene TRBJ2-7, with D perhaps TRBD2 (6 bases). The CDR3 loop spans 15 amino acids. The V gene's germline CDR1 is SGHAT and CDR2 FQNNGV. The V and J ends lost 8 bases and 0 bases respectively, with 17 bases between them. The CDR3 DNA reads TGTGCCAGCGGCCTCTCCGGGGGATTCTCCTACGAGCAGTACTTC. This encodes CASGLSGGFSYEQYF.

The chain joins TRBV30 to TRBJ1-2; TRBD1 might be the D (5 bases). Germline CDR1 and CDR2: GTSNPN and SVGIG (reference sequence). The CDR3 is made up of 13 amino acids. V lost 5 bases to trimming and J lost 4 bases, with 14 bases between them. The CDR3 sequence: CAWAPGRGYGYTF. The CDR3 DNA reads as TGTGCCTGGGCACCGGGACGAGGCTATGGCTACACCTTC.

The chain joins TRBV7-2 to TRBJ2-1; 10 bases match TRBD1. This CDR3 is built from 15 residues. The germline V gene encodes CDR1 SGHTA and CDR2 FQGNSA. With V trimmed by 5 bases and J by 8 bases, 9 bases remained unmatched. The CDR3 sequence is CASSRQGAVMDEQFF. The DNA of the CDR3 is TGTGCCAGCAGCCGACAGGGGGCAGTGATGGATGAGCAGTTCTTC.

The rearrangement uses TRBV7-7 and TRBJ2-2; no clear D gene. Germline assignment: CDR1 SSHAT and CDR2 FNYEAQ (reference sequence). The V gene lost 2 bases and the J gene lost 0 bases, with 13 bases spanning the gap. This CDR3 has 17 amino acids. The CDR3 DNA reads TGTGCCAGCAGCTTATCTATGGCGGACGCGAACACCGGGGAGCTGTTTTTT. Translation: CASSLSMADANTGELFF.

This clonotype rates as medium-sized. The CDR3 is CASSYGISNQPQHF. In DNA form, the CDR3 reads TGTGCCAGCAGTTACGGGATAAGCAATCAGCCCCAGCATTTT. The rearrangement uses TRBV12-3 or TRBV12-4 and TRBJ1-5; no reliable D call. V was cut by 4 bases and J by 1 base, with 8 bases left in between. This CDR3 contains 14 residues.

This clonotype is medium-sized in the sample. The V gene is TRBV4-3, the J gene TRBJ1-1, with 8 bases matching TRBD1. J gave up 1 base and V 0 bases, and 19 bases lay outside the gene matches. This CDR3 has 21 residues. CDR1 LGHNA and CDR2 YSLEER come from the germline V gene. CDR3 residues: CASSQDQYGTGILTRNTEAFF. DNA for the CDR3: TGCGCCAGCAGCCAAGATCAGTACGGGACAGGAATACTAACCCGGAACACTGAAGCTTTCTTT.

This chain uses TRBV5-1 with TRBJ2-3; D call uncertain. V dropped 4 bases and J dropped 6 bases, with 12 bases sitting between them. The V gene's germline CDR1 is SGHRS and CDR2 YFSETQ. CDR3 length equals 13 residues. CDR3 DNA: TGCGCCAGCAGCCAACCAGAAGGGGATACGCAGTATTTT. Translated: CASSQPEGDTQYF.

This clonotype is medium-sized (0.01 to 0.1%). The chain carries TRBV9 and TRBJ2-1, with a possible D match to TRBD1 (6 bases). The CDR3 has 15 amino acids. CDR1 and CDR2 from the germline V gene are SGDLS and YYNGEE. Trimming stripped 1 base from V and 1 base from J, with 9 bases between. The chain's CDR3 is CASSVTGSSYNEQFF. The CDR3 bases are TGTGCCAGCAGCGTAACAGGGTCTTCCTACAATGAGCAGTTCTTC.

Sample share makes this clonotype medium-sized. Written as DNA, the CDR3 is TGTGCCAGCAGCCGGAGCGGGGGGGCTAGCGGGGGGTCTTACGAGCAGTACTTC. Its translation: CASSRSGGASGGSYEQYF. The gene calls are TRBV4-2 and TRBJ2-7, with 11 bases identical to TRBD2. This CDR3 is built from 18 residues. Germline CDR1 reads LGHNA; CDR2 reads YNFKEQ. Germline trimming cut 4 bases from V and 4 bases from J; bases unmatched to any gene: 15.

This clonotype was found many times. It may be a read error: a sequence one base away is much more abundant. The V gene is TRBV6-2 or TRBV6-3, the J gene TRBJ2-2, with D unresolved. V was shortened by 5 bases and J by 4 bases, with 11 bases between the two germline ends. The CDR3 contains 14 residues. The germline gives CDR1 MNHEY, CDR2 SVGEGT. The CDR3 reads CASSVPRPTGELFF. The CDR3 region has the DNA TGTGCCAGCAGTGTTCCCCGTCCCACCGGGGAGCTGTTTTTT.

This chain connects TRBV5-1 to TRBJ2-2; no firm D call. CDR1 is SGHRS and CDR2 is YFSETQ in the germline V gene. The CDR3 contains 15 residues. Trimming took 0 bases from V and 4 from J, leaving 10 bases between them. In DNA, the CDR3 is TGCGCCAGCAGCTTGGCCGGCCTATTCACCGGGGAGCTGTTTTTT. Its translation: CASSLAGLFTGELFF.